This is a list of T cell receptor beta chains from one sample in a study of glioma-infiltrating T cells after dendritic cell vaccination. Only in-frame clones appear in the TCRdb table, and some are missing; sequencing was by immunoSEQ multiplex PCR. The table shows fewer than 60,000 clones, with about 89% occurring only once. This specimen was blood, taken after dendritic cell vaccination. These receptors all stem from a human donor with glioblastoma. Each CDR3 is given with its conserved first and last residue. A D gene is named only where the DNA matches it firmly. The size field is filled for only some rows; it gives once, few, many or a size class.

clone_size: NA
v_call: TRBV5-1
cdr3_length: 14
d_call: TRBD1
j_call: TRBJ2-7
cdr3_aa: CASSQGQGMYEQYF
cdr3_nt: TGCGCCAGCAGTCAGGGACAGGGGATGTACGAGCAGTACTTC

clone_size: NA
v_call: TRBV5-1
cdr3_length: 14
d_call: TRBD2
j_call: TRBJ2-1
cdr3_aa: CASSLGLAGEVGFF
cdr3_nt: TGCGCCAGCAGCTTGGGACTAGCGGGAGAAGTGGGGTTCTTC

clone_size: NA
v_call: TRBV10-3
cdr3_length: 13
d_call: TRBD2
j_call: TRBJ2-1
cdr3_aa: CALGGGGINEQFF
cdr3_nt: TGTGCCCTAGGTGGGGGAGGGATCAATGAGCAGTTCTTC

clone_size: NA
v_call: TRBV2
cdr3_length: 19
d_call: TRBD2
j_call: TRBJ2-1
cdr3_aa: CASSERGSGSPTPYNEQFF
cdr3_nt: TGTGCCAGCAGTGAACGGGGTAGCGGGAGTCCTACCCCCTACAATGAGCAGTTCTTC

clone_size: few
v_call: TRBV6-4
cdr3_length: 16
d_call: NA
j_call: TRBJ2-6
cdr3_aa: CASSPRGSSGANVLTF
cdr3_nt: TGTGCCAGCAGTCCCCGGGGGTCCTCTGGGGCCAACGTCCTGACTTTC

clone_size: once
v_call: TRBV5-1
cdr3_length: 14
d_call: TRBD1
j_call: TRBJ2-5
cdr3_aa: CASSLRQGQETQYF
cdr3_nt: TGCGCCAGCAGCTTGAGACAGGGACAAGAGACCCAGTACTTC

clone_size: NA
v_call: TRBV4-2
cdr3_length: 19
d_call: TRBD2
j_call: TRBJ2-2
cdr3_aa: CASSQGRTSGRWDTGELFF
cdr3_nt: TGTGCCAGCAGCCAAGGACGGACTAGCGGGAGGTGGGACACCGGGGAGCTGTTTTTT

clone_size: NA
v_call: TRBV5-4
cdr3_length: 15
d_call: TRBD1
j_call: TRBJ2-7
cdr3_aa: CASSLGGTVSYEQYF
cdr3_nt: TGTGCCAGCAGCTTGGGTGGGACAGTTAGTTACGAGCAGTACTTC

clone_size: NA
v_call: TRBV5-4
cdr3_length: 15
d_call: NA
j_call: TRBJ2-6
cdr3_aa: CASRQDTTGANVLTF
cdr3_nt: TGTGCCAGCAGACAGGACACGACTGGGGCCAACGTCCTGACTTTC

clone_size: NA
v_call: TRBV13
cdr3_length: 15
d_call: TRBD2
j_call: TRBJ2-7
cdr3_aa: CASSSSTGGPYEQYF
cdr3_nt: TGTGCCAGCAGCTCCTCCACGGGAGGGCCTTACGAGCAGTACTTC

clone_size: NA
v_call: TRBV29-1
cdr3_length: 13
d_call: TRBD1
j_call: TRBJ1-1
cdr3_aa: CSGLQGLNTEAFF
cdr3_nt: TGCAGCGGATTACAGGGGCTGAACACTGAAGCTTTCTTT

clone_size: NA
v_call: TRBV11-2
cdr3_length: 18
d_call: TRBD2
j_call: TRBJ2-1
cdr3_aa: CASSSPGVLAGVKNEQFF
cdr3_nt: TGTGCCAGCAGCTCACCGGGGGTGCTAGCGGGAGTGAAAAATGAGCAGTTCTTC

clone_size: NA
v_call: TRBV19
cdr3_length: 15
d_call: NA
j_call: TRBJ1-5
cdr3_aa: CASSTLTRSNQPQHF
cdr3_nt: TGTGCCAGTAGTACGCTCACTAGGAGCAATCAGCCCCAGCATTTT

clone_size: NA
v_call: TRBV28
cdr3_length: 13
d_call: TRBD1
j_call: TRBJ1-2
cdr3_aa: CASSLNRGPGYTF
cdr3_nt: TGTGCCAGCAGTTTAAATAGGGGGCCTGGCTACACCTTC

clone_size: NA
v_call: TRBV28
cdr3_length: 16
d_call: TRBD1
j_call: TRBJ1-2
cdr3_aa: CASSPPAGTGYFLYTF
cdr3_nt: TGTGCCAGCAGCCCCCCCGCCGGGACAGGCTATTTTCTCTACACCTTC

clone_size: NA
v_call: TRBV6-1
cdr3_length: 16
d_call: NA
j_call: TRBJ1-4
cdr3_aa: CASSGPPGGTNEKLFF
cdr3_nt: TGTGCCAGCAGTGGCCCTCCAGGAGGAACTAATGAAAAACTGTTTTTT

clone_size: NA
v_call: TRBV11-2
cdr3_length: 15
d_call: TRBD2
j_call: TRBJ2-1
cdr3_aa: CASSTGTSGVLEQFF
cdr3_nt: TGTGCCAGCAGTACCGGGACTAGCGGGGTCTTGGAGCAGTTCTTC

clone_size: few
v_call: TRBV5-8
cdr3_length: 11
d_call: NA
j_call: TRBJ1-1
cdr3_aa: CASSPGGEAFF
cdr3_nt: TGTGCCAGCAGCCCTGGGGGCGAAGCTTTCTTT

clone_size: NA
v_call: TRBV10-3
cdr3_length: 19
d_call: TRBD2
j_call: TRBJ2-2
cdr3_aa: CAISAPGLAEPPNTGELFF
cdr3_nt: TGTGCCATCAGTGCCCCGGGACTAGCGGAGCCCCCGAACACCGGGGAGCTGTTTTTT

clone_size: NA
v_call: TRBV28
cdr3_length: 13
d_call: TRBD2
j_call: TRBJ2-7
cdr3_aa: CASSGGRIYEQYF
cdr3_nt: TGTGCCAGCAGCGGCGGGAGGATCTACGAGCAGTACTTC

clone_size: NA
v_call: TRBV6-5
cdr3_length: 12
d_call: NA
j_call: TRBJ1-1
cdr3_aa: CASRGVNTEAFF
cdr3_nt: TGTGCCAGCAGGGGAGTCAACACTGAAGCTTTCTTT

clone_size: NA
v_call: TRBV10-3
cdr3_length: 13
d_call: NA
j_call: TRBJ1-1
cdr3_aa: CAIALQKNTEAFF
cdr3_nt: TGTGCCATCGCCTTGCAGAAGAACACTGAAGCTTTCTTT

clone_size: NA
v_call: TRBV29-1
cdr3_length: 13
d_call: TRBD1
j_call: TRBJ1-2
cdr3_aa: CSAPGQGSYGYTF
cdr3_nt: TGCAGCGCCCCGGGACAGGGAAGCTATGGCTACACCTTC

clone_size: NA
v_call: TRBV15
cdr3_length: 14
d_call: TRBD1
j_call: TRBJ2-7
cdr3_aa: CATSRDWTGYEQYF
cdr3_nt: TGTGCCACCAGCAGAGATTGGACAGGCTACGAGCAGTACTTC

clone_size: NA
v_call: TRBV5-1
cdr3_length: 15
d_call: NA
j_call: TRBJ1-1
cdr3_aa: CASSLDRPAGTEAFF
cdr3_nt: TGCGCCAGCAGCTTGGATAGGCCCGCGGGGACTGAAGCTTTCTTT

clone_size: NA
v_call: TRBV10-1
cdr3_length: 15
d_call: NA
j_call: TRBJ2-5
cdr3_aa: CASSGRGSVQETQYF
cdr3_nt: TGCGCCAGCAGTGGTCGGGGGTCGGTTCAAGAGACCCAGTACTTC

clone_size: NA
v_call: TRBV7-9
cdr3_length: 15
d_call: NA
j_call: TRBJ1-2
cdr3_aa: CASSYDRKANYGYTF
cdr3_nt: TGTGCCAGCAGCTACGACAGGAAAGCTAACTATGGCTACACCTTC

clone_size: NA
v_call: TRBV30
cdr3_length: 13
d_call: TRBD1
j_call: TRBJ1-2
cdr3_aa: CAWSDAGGYGYTF
cdr3_nt: TGTGCCTGGAGTGACGCAGGGGGATATGGCTACACCTTC